The entry below describes one TCR beta chain. Germline V gives CDR1 LNHDA, CDR2 SQIVND (reference sequence). There are 13 residues in the CDR3. The V gene end was trimmed by 5 bases and the J gene end by 2 bases; junction bases not matched to a gene: 2. This sample is drawn from a study of T cell changes during pregnancy in multiple sclerosis. Method: immunoSEQ multiplex PCR; TCRdb's copy keeps in-frame clones and lacks some. The table lists 55,000 to 85,000 clones, 80% to 95% of them singletons. The source is a female donor with multiple sclerosis, enrolled in a pregnancy study. The gene calls are TRBV19 and TRBJ1-2, with 7 nucleotides matching TRBD1. Sequencing was performed on peripheral blood, taken in the second trimester of pregnancy. For the CDR3, the DNA is TGTGCCAGTAGTCCGACAGGGAACTATGGCTACACCTTC. Protein product: CASSPTGNYGYTF.